Following are 31 T cell receptor beta chains from one sample sequenced in a study of OX40 agonist ivuxolimab in advanced cancers. This table comes from immunoSEQ multiplex PCR, and its TCRdb copy is limited to in-frame clones, with some not included. The repertoire holds about 50,000 clones, with over 90% as singletons. The specimen comprised CD4+ or CD8+ T cells sorted from blood, sampled in a trial of the OX40 agonist ivuxolimab. Source of these receptors: an adult with an advanced solid tumor such as melanoma, head and neck, liver or kidney cancer.

The chain couples TRBV4-1 to TRBJ2-1, with TRBD2 identical over 11 bases. The CDR3 has 16 residues. The germline gives CDR1 MGHRA, CDR2 YSYEKL. V gave up 6 bases and J gave up 4 bases; unmatched junction bases: 8. The CDR3 protein is CASRNLAGGTYNEQFF. CDR3 sequence (DNA): TGCGCCAGCAGGAACCTAGCGGGGGGAACTTACAATGAGCAGTTCTTC.

The rearrangement joins TRBV6-5 to TRBJ2-5, with D perhaps matching TRBD2 (5 bases). V was pared by 11 bases and J by 3 bases, with 16 bases between. This CDR3 has 13 amino acids. Germline V gene data show CDR1 as MNHEY and CDR2 as SVGAGI. The DNA of the CDR3 is TGTGCCGCGAGAGGGTCCAGCGAAGAGACCCAGTACTTC. It codes for CAARGSSEETQYF.

The chain recombines TRBV9 with TRBJ1-6, with 7 positions matching TRBD1. Trimming took 0 bases from V and 6 from J; bases not matched to a gene: 3. This CDR3 contains 15 residues. In germline, CDR1 is SGDLS, CDR2 YYNGEE. The CDR3 here is CASSVGDRVNSPLHF. CDR3 in DNA: TGTGCCAGCAGCGTAGGAGACAGGGTTAATTCACCCCTCCACTTT.

The chain couples TRBV6-5 to TRBJ1-3, with D uncertain. Germline CDR1 reads MNHEY; CDR2 reads SVGAGI. V was clipped by 6 bases and J by 0 bases, with 6 bases between them. CDR3 length equals 13 residues. This CDR3 reads CASRGNSGNTIYF. CDR3 DNA: TGTGCCAGCAGGGGCAACTCTGGAAACACCATATATTTT.

The chain combines TRBV6-5 with TRBJ1-6; perhaps TRBD1 as D (6 bases). Trimming took 2 bases from V and 7 from J, leaving 9 bases between them. Germline CDR1 MNHEY, CDR2 SVGAGI. The CDR3 loop spans 14 amino acids. Written as DNA, the CDR3 is TGTGCCAGCAGTTACAAGGGGGAGAATTCACCCCTCCACTTT. It specifies CASSYKGENSPLHF.

The CDR3 coding sequence is TGCGCCAGCCTGGGACAGGGAACGGGAGAGCAGTACTTC. Translated, it gives CASLGQGTGEQYF. The gene calls are TRBV10-2 and TRBJ2-7; 9 bases are shared with TRBD1. After removal of 8 bases from V and 7 bases from J, the junction contained 9 bases not matched to a gene. Looked up from germline, CDR1 is WSHSY and CDR2 is SAAADI. CDR3 length equals 13 residues.

The chain combines TRBV25-1 with TRBJ1-2; D gene ambiguous. The V end lost 1 base, the J end lost 5 bases, and 11 bases lay between the germline ends. Germline V gene data show CDR1 as MGHDK and CDR2 as SYGVNS. The CDR3 is 14 amino acids. In DNA form, the CDR3 reads TGTGCCAGCAGTGAATTCGTCGAGGCATATGGCTACACCTTC. Its translation: CASSEFVEAYGYTF.

The chain is built from TRBV7-9 and TRBJ2-2, with unresolved D. The CDR3 contains 12 residues. The germline V gene encodes CDR1 SEHNR and CDR2 FQNEAQ (reference sequence). V lost 10 bases and J lost 6, with 12 bases in between. The CDR3, as DNA: TGTGCCACCTCTCCGGTCCCCGGGGAGCTGTTTTTT. Amino acid sequence: CATSPVPGELFF.

This chain links TRBV28 with TRBJ1-3; possibly TRBD1 for D (5 bases). Germline loops: CDR1 MDHEN, CDR2 SYDVKM. Trimming shortened V by 2 bases and J by 4 bases, and 9 bases separated the two germline ends. CDR3 length: 14 residues. The CDR3 is CASSLGQKGNTIYF. The DNA of the CDR3 is TGTGCCAGCAGTTTAGGACAAAAAGGAAACACCATATATTTT.

The rearrangement links TRBV2 to TRBJ2-1; 10 bases are shared with TRBD2. The V gene end was trimmed by 4 bases and the J gene end by 4 bases; junction bases not matched to a gene: 1. CDR1 SNHLY and CDR2 FYNNEI come from the germline V gene. The CDR3 sequence is 14 residues long. The CDR3 region is CASSGTSGYNEQFF. As DNA, the CDR3 is TGTGCCAGCAGTGGGACTAGCGGTTACAATGAGCAGTTCTTC.

This clone was seen a single time. The gene calls are TRBV4-1 and TRBJ1-2, with TRBD1 matching 7 bases. CDR3 length: 15 residues. Germline V gene lookup returns CDR1 MGHRA and CDR2 YSYEKL. V dropped 1 base and J dropped 5; count of bases not matched to a gene: 7. The CDR3 here is CASSQGDSKVYGYTF. In DNA form, the CDR3 reads TGCGCCAGCAGCCAAGGGGACAGCAAAGTTTATGGCTACACCTTC.

About this clone: This CDR3 is also generated by other DNA sequences in the sample. This chain joins TRBV6-5 and TRBJ1-4; no reliable D call. CDR1 and CDR2 (germline): MNHEY, SVGAGI. The CDR3 has 14 residues. V was clipped by 0 bases and J by 7 bases, with 9 bases between them. As DNA, the CDR3 is TGTGCCAGCAGTTACTCCCGTGGCGGTGAAAAACTGTTTTTT. The encoded protein is CASSYSRGGEKLFF.

This clone has just one count. This chain connects TRBV30 to TRBJ1-1; TRBD1 aligns across 8 bases. V dropped 4 bases and J dropped 8; count of bases not matched to a gene: 6. CDR1 is GTSNPN, CDR2 SVGIG, per germline (reference sequence). The CDR3 spans 12 residues. CDR3 in amino acids: CAWKTGVPEAFF. CDR3 nucleotides: TGTGCCTGGAAGACAGGGGTCCCCGAAGCTTTCTTT.

This clone was observed a single time. V usage is TRBV19 and J usage is TRBJ1-2; D is undetermined. The V end lost 0 bases, the J end lost 8 bases, and 13 bases lay between the germline ends. The germline CDR1 and CDR2 sequences are LNHDA and SQIVND (reference sequence). CDR3 size: 14 residues. The CDR3 sequence: CASSIDLETQGYTF. The DNA of the CDR3 is TGTGCCAGTAGTATAGATCTTGAGACGCAAGGCTACACCTTC.

This rearrangement joins TRBV28 to TRBJ2-5; tentatively, D is TRBD1 (6 bases). Germline-derived CDR1 and CDR2 are MDHEN and SYDVKM. The CDR3 loop spans 14 amino acids. Deletions cut 6 bases from V and 1 base from J, with 12 bases between. CDR3 coding DNA: TGTGCCAGCAGCCAGAGGGGGTCCCAAGAGACCCAGTACTTC. Translating it yields CASSQRGSQETQYF.

The rearrangement joins TRBV27 to TRBJ1-2; TRBD1 agrees at 8 bases. The length of the CDR3 is 12 residues. The V and J ends lost 10 bases and 3 bases, in that order; junction bases with no gene match: 4. Germline V gene data show CDR1 as MNHEY and CDR2 as SMNVEV (reference sequence). The CDR3 region has the DNA TGTGCCACCAAGGACAGGGACTATGGCTACACCTTC. It specifies CATKDRDYGYTF.

The CDR3 DNA reads as TGTGCCATCAGTGAGACAGAGGACGGGCCCCTACGAGAGACCCAGTACTTC. The encoded protein is CAISETEDGPLRETQYF. J is TRBJ2-5 and V is TRBV10-3; no definite D call. The germline V gene has CDR1 ENHRY and CDR2 SYGVKD. CDR3 length: 17 residues. V was pared by 2 bases and J by 4 bases, with 20 bases between.

The rearrangement links TRBV9 to TRBJ1-4, with D hard to call. V dropped 0 bases and J dropped 4 bases, with 10 bases sitting between them. Germline CDR1 SGDLS, CDR2 YYNGEE. This CDR3 spans 15 amino acids. The CDR3 DNA follows: TGTGCCAGCAGCGTAGAAGGGAAATATAATGAAAAACTGTTTTTT. It specifies CASSVEGKYNEKLFF.

The chain links TRBV29-1 to TRBJ2-5; D is ambiguous. The V end was cut by 7 bases, the J end by 2 bases, with 8 bases between. Germline V gene data show CDR1 as SQVTM and CDR2 as ANQGSEA. This CDR3 contains 11 residues. This CDR3 reads CSGLEQETQYF. The CDR3 region has the DNA TGCAGCGGGTTGGAACAAGAGACCCAGTACTTC.

The chain couples TRBV4-1 to TRBJ1-1; unclear D gene. This CDR3 has 16 residues. V lost 1 base, J lost 0 bases, and 12 bases lay in between. CDR1 MGHRA and CDR2 YSYEKL come from the germline V gene. DNA of the CDR3: TGCGCCAGCAGCCAAGGGCACGCAAGAATGAACACTGAAGCTTTCTTT. It specifies CASSQGHARMNTEAFF.

The rearrangement uses TRBV5-5 and TRBJ1-1; D call uncertain. Trimming took 1 base from V and 1 from J, leaving 5 bases between them. The V gene's germline CDR1 is SGHKS and CDR2 YYEKEE (reference sequence). The CDR3 covers 13 residues. CDR3 residues: CASSLTPNTEAFF. As DNA, the CDR3 is TGTGCCAGCAGCTTGACCCCGAACACTGAAGCTTTCTTT.

V usage is TRBV4-1 and J usage is TRBJ1-1; D may be TRBD1 (5 bases). Trimming removed 1 base from V and 9 bases from J, with 12 bases in between. This CDR3 has 13 amino acids. Per the germline V gene, CDR1 is MGHRA and CDR2 is YSYEKL. The CDR3 DNA sequence: TGCGCCAGCAGCCAAGTGGGAGGGGATAAAGCTTTCTTT. Its translation is CASSQVGGDKAFF.

The chain is built from TRBV7-8 and TRBJ1-6; D is unclear. The germline V and J ends were trimmed by 2 bases and 3 bases, with 14 bases remaining between them. The CDR3 is made up of 17 amino acids. Germline loops: CDR1 SGHVS, CDR2 FQNEAQ. CDR3 loop: CASSLRQVDIYNSPLHF. CDR3 bases: TGTGCCAGCAGCTTACGTCAGGTAGACATCTATAATTCACCCCTCCACTTT.

The V gene is TRBV29-1, the J gene TRBJ2-1; 7 bases fit TRBD1. Germline V gives CDR1 SQVTM, CDR2 ANQGSEA. The CDR3 has 15 amino acids. Germline trimming cut 1 base from V and 3 bases from J; bases unmatched to any gene: 6. CDR3 DNA sequence: TGCAGCGTTGAAGCTGGGACAGAGAACTACAATGAGCAGTTCTTC. Its protein product is CSVEAGTENYNEQFF.

The J gene is TRBJ1-5, the V gene TRBV6-5; unclear D gene. Germline V gives CDR1 MNHEY, CDR2 SVGAGI. V was trimmed by 8 bases and J by 0 bases, leaving 8 bases between them. The CDR3 runs to 13 residues. The CDR3 bases are TGTGCCAGCTCACAAAATAGCAATCAGCCCCAGCATTTT. Translation gives CASSQNSNQPQHF.

The chain couples TRBV4-1 to TRBJ1-4, with D possibly being TRBD1 (6 bases). Trimming took off 0 bases at V and 5 bases at J, with 16 bases between the two ends. The CDR3 has 17 amino acids. Germline CDR1 and CDR2: MGHRA and YSYEKL. CDR3 protein: CASSQERGSGENEKLFF. The CDR3 DNA reads as TGCGCCAGCAGCCAAGAGAGGGGGTCAGGGGAGAATGAAAAACTGTTTTTT.

V and J are TRBV7-9 and TRBJ1-4; tentative D call: TRBD1 (5 bases). This CDR3 region has 17 residues. The V and J ends lost 5 bases and 6 bases respectively, with 22 bases between them. CDR1 and CDR2 (germline): SEHNR, FQNEAQ (reference sequence). Written as DNA, the CDR3 is TGTGCCAGCAGCCCGGTGGGACCGCCTCAGGTCGATGAAAAACTGTTTTTT. Protein sequence: CASSPVGPPQVDEKLFF.

The rearrangement uses TRBV7-8 and TRBJ1-3; 7 positions match TRBD1. Losses at the gene ends were 2 bases for V and 2 bases for J; bases not matched to a gene: 6. This CDR3 is 16 amino acids long. The germline CDR1 and CDR2 sequences are SGHVS and FQNEAQ. Written as DNA, the CDR3 is TGTGCCAGCAGCTTAATACGCGGGACAGCTGGAAACACCATATATTTT. Translated: CASSLIRGTAGNTIYF.

The V and J genes are TRBV29-1 and TRBJ1-1; D is unresolved. CDR3 length: 14 amino acids. Trimming took 5 bases from V and 0 from J, leaving 13 bases between them. Germline CDR1 reads SQVTM; CDR2 reads ANQGSEA. The CDR3 loop is CSVFLGRMNTEAFF. Here the CDR3 DNA reads TGCAGCGTTTTTTTGGGCCGCATGAACACTGAAGCTTTCTTT.

In its sample, this clone was seen once. The J gene is TRBJ1-2, the V gene TRBV11-1, with D possibly matching TRBD1 (6 bases). CDR1 and CDR2 from the germline V gene are SGHAT and FQDESV (reference sequence). The ends were cut back, 2 bases at V and 3 bases at J, with 13 bases in the middle. The CDR3 spans 15 residues. In DNA, the CDR3 is TGTGCCAGCAGCTTAATATCGGGGGGCCACTATGGCTACACCTTC. It encodes CASSLISGGHYGYTF.

This chain joins TRBV9 and TRBJ2-2, with a possible D match to TRBD2 (7 bases). The CDR3 extends over 16 amino acids. From germline, CDR1 is SGDLS and CDR2 YYNGEE. V lost 4 bases and J lost 4, with 17 bases in between. CDR3 protein: CASSPTGSGGTGELFF. The CDR3 nucleotides read TGTGCCAGCAGCCCCACAGGGTCGGGAGGCACCGGGGAGCTGTTTTTT.